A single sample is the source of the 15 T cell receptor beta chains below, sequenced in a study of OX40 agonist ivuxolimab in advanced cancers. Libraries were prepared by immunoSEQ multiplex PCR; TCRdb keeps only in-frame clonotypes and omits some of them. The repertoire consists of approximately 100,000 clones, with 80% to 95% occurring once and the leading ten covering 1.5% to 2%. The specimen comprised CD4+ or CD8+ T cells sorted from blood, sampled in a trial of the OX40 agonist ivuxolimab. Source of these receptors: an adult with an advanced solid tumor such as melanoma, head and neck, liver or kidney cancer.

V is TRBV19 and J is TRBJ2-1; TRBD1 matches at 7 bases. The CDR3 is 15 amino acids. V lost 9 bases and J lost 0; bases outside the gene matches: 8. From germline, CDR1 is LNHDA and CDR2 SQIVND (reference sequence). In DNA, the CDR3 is TGTGCCAGCACGAGGGGGCCGAGCTCCTACAATGAGCAGTTCTTC. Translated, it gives CASTRGPSSYNEQFF.

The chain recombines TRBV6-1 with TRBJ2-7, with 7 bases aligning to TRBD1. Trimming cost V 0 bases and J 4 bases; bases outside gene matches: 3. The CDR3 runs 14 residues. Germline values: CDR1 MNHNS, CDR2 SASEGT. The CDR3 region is CASSEAGTAYEQYF. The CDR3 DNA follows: TGTGCCAGCAGTGAAGCCGGGACAGCGTACGAGCAGTACTTC.

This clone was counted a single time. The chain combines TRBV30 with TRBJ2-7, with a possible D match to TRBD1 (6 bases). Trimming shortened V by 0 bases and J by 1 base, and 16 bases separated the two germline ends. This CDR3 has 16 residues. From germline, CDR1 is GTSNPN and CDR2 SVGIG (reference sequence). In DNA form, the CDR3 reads TGTGCCTGGAGTGTACTTCCGCCAGGGGAGTCCTACGAGCAGTACTTC. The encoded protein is CAWSVLPPGESYEQYF.

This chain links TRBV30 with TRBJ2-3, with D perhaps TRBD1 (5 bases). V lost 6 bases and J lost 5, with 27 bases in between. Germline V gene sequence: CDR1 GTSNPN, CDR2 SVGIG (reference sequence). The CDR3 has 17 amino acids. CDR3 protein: CACQRQTRASFGDTQYF. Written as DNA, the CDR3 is TGTGCCTGCCAAAGACAGACCCGGGCCAGCTTCGGAGATACGCAGTATTTT.

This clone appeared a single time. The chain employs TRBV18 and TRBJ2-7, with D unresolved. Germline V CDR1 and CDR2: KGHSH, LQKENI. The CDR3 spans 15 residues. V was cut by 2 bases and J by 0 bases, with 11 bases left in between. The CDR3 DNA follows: TGTGCCAGCTCACCAGCGGTAAGGAGCTCCTACGAGCAGTACTTC. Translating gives CASSPAVRSSYEQYF.

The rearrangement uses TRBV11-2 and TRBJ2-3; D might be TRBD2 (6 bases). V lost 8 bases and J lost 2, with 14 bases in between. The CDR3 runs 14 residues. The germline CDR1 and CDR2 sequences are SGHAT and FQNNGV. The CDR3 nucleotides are TGTGCCAGCGGAATCGGAGGGAACACAGATACGCAGTATTTT. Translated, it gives CASGIGGNTDTQYF.

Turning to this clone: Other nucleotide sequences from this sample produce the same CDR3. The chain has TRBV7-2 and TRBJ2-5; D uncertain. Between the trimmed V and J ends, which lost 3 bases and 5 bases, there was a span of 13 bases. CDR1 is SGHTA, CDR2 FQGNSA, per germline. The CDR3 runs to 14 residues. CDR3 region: CASSFRRVGETQYF. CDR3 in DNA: TGTGCCAGCAGCTTCAGGAGAGTGGGGGAGACCCAGTACTTC.

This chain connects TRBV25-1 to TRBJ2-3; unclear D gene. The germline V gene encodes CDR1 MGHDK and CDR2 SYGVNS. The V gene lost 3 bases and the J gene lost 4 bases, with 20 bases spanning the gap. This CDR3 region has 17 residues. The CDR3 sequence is CASSDRLSLSRADTQYF. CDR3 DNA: TGTGCCAGCAGTGATAGGCTTAGTTTGAGTAGGGCAGATACGCAGTATTTT.

CDR3 sequence reads: CASSFRRRINYGYTF. CDR3 bases: TGTGCCAGCTCATTCCGACGGAGAATAAACTATGGCTACACCTTC. The genes are TRBV6-1 and TRBJ1-2; no reliable D call. This CDR3 has 15 amino acids. Germline V CDR1 and CDR2: MNHNS, SASEGT. Trimming left V 8 bases short and J 2 bases short, with 18 bases between.

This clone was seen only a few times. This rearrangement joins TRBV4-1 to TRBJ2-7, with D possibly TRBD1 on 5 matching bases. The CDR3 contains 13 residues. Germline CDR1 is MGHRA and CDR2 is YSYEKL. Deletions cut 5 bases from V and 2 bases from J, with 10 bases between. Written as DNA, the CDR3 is TGCGCCAGCAGCATGACAGTTACCTACGAGCAGTACTTC. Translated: CASSMTVTYEQYF.

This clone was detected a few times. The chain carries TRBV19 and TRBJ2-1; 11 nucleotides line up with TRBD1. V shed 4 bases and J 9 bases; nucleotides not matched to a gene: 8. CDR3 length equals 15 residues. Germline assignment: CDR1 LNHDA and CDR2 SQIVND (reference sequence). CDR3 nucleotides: TGTGCCAGTAGTAGCGGGACAGGGGGTTCGTTTGAGCAGTTCTTC. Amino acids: CASSSGTGGSFEQFF.

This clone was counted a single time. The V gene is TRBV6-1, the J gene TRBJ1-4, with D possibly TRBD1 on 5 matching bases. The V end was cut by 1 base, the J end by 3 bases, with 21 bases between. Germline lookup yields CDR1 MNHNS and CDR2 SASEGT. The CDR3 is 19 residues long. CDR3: CASSEEVIQVQGPNEKLFF. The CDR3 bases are TGTGCCAGCAGTGAAGAGGTGATACAGGTTCAGGGCCCTAATGAAAAACTGTTTTTT.

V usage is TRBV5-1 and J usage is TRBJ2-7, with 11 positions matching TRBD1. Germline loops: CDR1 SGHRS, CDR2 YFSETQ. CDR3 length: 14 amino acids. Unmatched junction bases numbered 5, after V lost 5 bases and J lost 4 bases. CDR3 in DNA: TGCGCCAGCAGTCCCGGACAGGGGGCTTACGAGCAGTACTTC. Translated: CASSPGQGAYEQYF.

CDR3 coding DNA: TGTGCCAGCAGCTTATCCGGGGTAGGCTACACCTTC. Protein: CASSLSGVGYTF. The chain has TRBV7-2 and TRBJ1-2; D remains ambiguous. Per germline, CDR1 SGHTA and CDR2 FQGNSA. Trimming took 2 bases from V and 8 from J, leaving 9 bases between them. The length of the CDR3 is 12 residues.

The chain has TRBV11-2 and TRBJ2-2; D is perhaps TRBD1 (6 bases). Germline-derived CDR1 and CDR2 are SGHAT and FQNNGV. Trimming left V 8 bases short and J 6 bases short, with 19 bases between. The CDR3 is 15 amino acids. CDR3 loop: CASYPGSRGPGELFF. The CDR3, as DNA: TGTGCCAGCTATCCGGGGAGCAGGGGACCCGGGGAGCTGTTTTTT.